These T cell receptor beta chains were read from a single sample in a study of cytomegalovirus exposure and HLA in healthy donors. The method was immunoSEQ multiplex PCR; TCRdb's version includes in-frame clones alone and lacks a portion of them. The table lists about 95,000 clones, roughly four fifths of them singletons. Source material: PBMCs. The receptor source for this set is a man aged 25 to 40 in good health and CMV-seropositive. CDR3s include the opening cysteine and the closing phenylalanine or tryptophan. A D gene is named only where the DNA matches it firmly. Size is omitted from some rows. Given values are once, few, many or a class for expanded clones.

abundance	v_gene	j_gene	d_gene	CDR3aa	CDR3nt
.	TRBV7-2	TRBJ1-5	.	CASSTRPGGNQPQHF	TGTGCCAGCAGCACGAGACCAGGGGGCAATCAGCCCCAGCATTTT
.	TRBV5-4	TRBJ2-3	.	CASSQELSREVVTQYF	TGTGCCAGCAGCCAAGAGTTATCCAGGGAAGTCGTTACGCAGTATTTT
few	TRBV6-6	TRBJ1-5	.	CASSSEEGPRNQPQHF	TGTGCCAGCAGTTCGGAGGAGGGGCCCCGTAATCAGCCCCAGCATTTT
.	TRBV28	TRBJ1-1	TRBD1	CASSTQGAAENTEAFF	TGTGCCAGCAGCACACAGGGGGCGGCGGAAAACACTGAAGCTTTCTTT
.	TRBV27	TRBJ2-1	TRBD2	CASSVGLAKDEQFF	TGTGCCAGCAGTGTGGGACTAGCGAAAGATGAGCAGTTCTTC
.	TRBV15	TRBJ2-5	TRBD1	CATSRGRDRQQETQYF	TGTGCCACCAGCAGAGGACGGGACAGGCAACAAGAGACCCAGTACTTC
.	TRBV5-5	TRBJ2-7	.	CASSLVEGAYEQYF	TGTGCCAGCAGCTTGGTGGAGGGAGCCTACGAGCAGTACTTC
.	TRBV28	TRBJ2-3	TRBD1	CASSLGDRVAQYF	TGTGCCAGCAGTTTGGGGGACAGGGTGGCGCAGTATTTT
.	TRBV6-6	TRBJ2-3	.	CASSYRRAADTQYF	TGTGCCAGCAGTTACCGCAGGGCGGCGGATACGCAGTATTTT
.	TRBV2	TRBJ2-3	.	CASTLEGVKTSTDTQYF	TGTGCCAGCACCCTAGAGGGGGTGAAGACTAGCACAGATACGCAGTATTTT
.	TRBV18	TRBJ2-4	TRBD1	CASSQTGDDIQYF	TGTGCCAGCTCACAGACAGGGGATGACATTCAGTACTTC
.	TRBV7-9	TRBJ2-5	TRBD2	CASSLGLAGGRETQYF	TGTGCCAGCAGCCTGGGACTAGCGGGAGGAAGAGAGACCCAGTACTTC
few	TRBV5-5	TRBJ1-2	TRBD1	CASSSQGAYGYTF	TGTGCCAGCAGCTCCCAGGGGGCCTATGGCTACACCTTC
.	TRBV15	TRBJ1-4	.	CATSRGRQGRNEKLFF	TGTGCCACCAGCAGAGGGAGGCAGGGGCGTAATGAAAAACTGTTTTTT
.	TRBV25-1	TRBJ2-2	TRBD1	CASRDRMNTGELFF	TGTGCCAGCCGGGACAGGATGAACACCGGGGAGCTGTTTTTT
.	TRBV13	TRBJ2-1	TRBD2	CASSLDWTSGSTTRGKEQFF	TGTGCCAGCAGCTTAGATTGGACTAGCGGGAGTACGACCCGGGGTAAGGAGCAGTTCTTC
.	TRBV10-1	TRBJ2-1	.	CASSESEGAMVNEQFF	TGCGCCAGCAGTGAGTCGGAGGGGGCAATGGTAAATGAGCAGTTCTTC
.	TRBV27	TRBJ2-7	.	CASRGPYEQYF	TGTGCCAGCCGAGGCCCCTACGAGCAGTACTTC
.	TRBV27	TRBJ2-3	TRBD2	CASTPTSGRGRYGTDTQYF	TGTGCCAGCACCCCTACTAGCGGGAGAGGTCGCTACGGCACAGATACGCAGTATTTT
few	TRBV6-1	TRBJ1-2	TRBD1	CASSAGQGNSGYTF	TGTGCCAGCAGTGCTGGACAGGGGAATTCTGGCTACACCTTC
.	TRBV18	TRBJ2-1	.	CASSPFDRPSYNEQFF	TGTGCCAGCTCACCTTTCGACAGGCCTTCCTACAATGAGCAGTTCTTC
.	TRBV7-9	TRBJ2-1	TRBD2	CASSPRTSGSNEQLF	TGTGCCAGCAGCCCCCGGACTAGCGGGAGCAATGAGCAGCTCTTC
once	TRBV6-6	TRBJ2-2	TRBD1	CASSHDRALRTGELFF	TGTGCCAGCAGCCATGACAGGGCCCTCCGGACCGGGGAGCTGTTTTTT
once	TRBV11-2	TRBJ1-2	.	CASSLEGGGGGYTF	TGTGCCAGCAGCTTAGAAGGGGGTGGTGGTGGCTACACCTTC
.	TRBV7-8	TRBJ2-1	.	CASSLGLVGNEQFF	TGTGCCAGCAGCTTAGGGCTAGTTGGTAATGAGCAGTTCTTC
.	TRBV7-2	TRBJ2-7	TRBD2	CASSSQGLAGGPTYEQYF	TGTGCCAGCAGCTCCCAAGGACTAGCGGGAGGGCCAACTTATGAGCAGTACTTC
few	TRBV19	TRBJ1-5	.	CASSNGGPQHF	TGTGCCAGTAGTAACGGGGGGCCCCAGCATTTT
.	TRBV11-3	TRBJ2-7	TRBD1	CASSPGQGGSGEQYF	TGTGCCAGCAGCCCAGGACAGGGTGGGTCGGGAGAGCAGTACTTC
.	TRBV5-1	TRBJ2-3	TRBD2	CASSWRTVREAGDTQYF	TGCGCCAGCAGCTGGAGGACTGTGCGGGAGGCAGGAGATACGCAGTATTTT
once	TRBV4-2	TRBJ2-7	TRBD2	CASSQGLSGSYEQYF	TGTGCCAGCAGCCAAGGCCTTAGCGGGAGCTACGAGCAGTACTTC
.	TRBV14	TRBJ2-1	TRBD2	CASSARLAGSYNEQFF	TGTGCCAGCAGCGCCCGACTAGCGGGATCCTACAATGAGCAGTTCTTC
.	TRBV28	TRBJ1-4	.	CASYGAGFKEKLFF	TGTGCCAGCTATGGGGCAGGGTTTAAGGAAAAACTGTTTTTT
.	TRBV28	TRBJ2-1	.	CASSTVISYNEQFF	TGTGCCAGCAGTACAGTGATCTCCTACAATGAGCAGTTCTTC
.	TRBV7-9	TRBJ2-5	TRBD2	CASRLAGAVETQYF	TGTGCCAGCAGACTAGCGGGAGCTGTTGAGACCCAGTACTTC
.	TRBV30	TRBJ1-3	.	CAWSETYSGNTIYF	TGTGCCTGGAGCGAGACATACTCTGGAAACACCATATATTTT
.	TRBV28	TRBJ2-4	TRBD2	CASSSSVAGGPGQYF	TGTGCCAGCAGTTCGTCGGTAGCGGGAGGGCCCGGTCAGTACTTC
.	TRBV5-4	TRBJ2-1	TRBD2	CASSEPGGTEQFF	TGTGCCAGCAGCGAGCCGGGGGGGACTGAGCAGTTCTTC
.	TRBV30	TRBJ2-7	TRBD1	CAWSVGTGPYEQYF	TGTGCCTGGAGTGTAGGGACAGGGCCCTACGAGCAGTACTTC
.	TRBV9	TRBJ2-2	.	CASSVVMGETNTGELFF	TGTGCCAGCAGCGTAGTTATGGGAGAAACGAACACCGGGGAGCTGTTTTTT
.	TRBV28	TRBJ2-7	TRBD2	CASRYYLAEGRSYEQYF	TGTGCCAGCAGGTATTACCTAGCGGAGGGGAGGTCCTACGAGCAGTACTTC
.	TRBV28	TRBJ1-5	.	CASSSLRDNQPQHF	TGTGCCAGCAGTTCGCTCAGGGATAATCAGCCCCAGCATTTT
few	TRBV5-6	TRBJ1-2	TRBD1	CASSQDRGNYGYTF	TGTGCCAGCAGCCAGGACAGGGGAAACTATGGCTACACCTTC
.	TRBV12-5	TRBJ2-7	.	CASGAGTPRYEQYF	TGTGCTAGTGGGGCAGGGACACCACGCTACGAGCAGTACTTC
.	TRBV2	TRBJ2-7	TRBD1	CASSADRVGDEEQYF	TGTGCCAGCAGTGCTGACAGGGTCGGTGACGAGGAGCAGTACTTC
few	TRBV5-1	TRBJ1-4	TRBD1	CASSFSGTGYEKLFF	TGCGCCAGCAGCTTTTCCGGGACAGGGTATGAAAAACTGTTTTTT
.	TRBV4-2	TRBJ2-7	.	CASSQIPGLRNYEQYF	TGTGCCAGCAGCCAAATACCGGGACTCCGTAACTACGAGCAGTACTTC
.	TRBV18	TRBJ2-7	TRBD2	CASSKRETGEQYF	TGTGCCAGCTCTAAGCGGGAGACGGGAGAGCAGTACTTC
once	TRBV7-9	TRBJ2-1	TRBD2	CASSLGLAPKRGYNEQFF	TGTGCCAGCAGCTTGGGGCTAGCTCCTAAGCGGGGCTACAATGAGCAGTTCTTC
.	TRBV12-5	TRBJ2-7	TRBD1	CASGPRTGSSYEQYF	TGTGCTAGTGGTCCTCGGACAGGGAGCTCCTACGAGCAGTACTTC
few	TRBV29-1	TRBJ1-2	TRBD1	CSAENRGGNGYTF	TGCAGCGCCGAGAACAGGGGAGGAAATGGCTACACCTTC
.	TRBV5-6	TRBJ2-5	TRBD2	CASSSLTSGSLETQYF	TGTGCCAGCAGCTCACTGACTAGCGGGAGTTTAGAGACCCAGTACTTC
.	TRBV7-2	TRBJ1-5	.	CASSSRVGSNQPQHF	TGTGCCAGCAGTTCCAGGGTGGGTAGCAATCAGCCCCAGCATTTT
.	TRBV28	TRBJ1-1	TRBD1	CASSHPGQFEAFF	TGTGCCAGCAGTCACCCGGGACAGTTTGAAGCTTTCTTT
.	TRBV29-1	TRBJ1-2	.	CSVEYSLGGYTF	TGCAGCGTTGAGTACTCCCTCGGTGGCTACACCTTC